The subject of this entry is one T cell receptor (beta chain). What it binds is not known. The germline CDR1 and CDR2 sequences are MDHEN and SYDVKM. This CDR3 has 13 residues. V lost 10 bases to trimming and J lost 3 bases, with 16 bases between them. The data originate from a study of shared clonotypes between healthy human individuals. Libraries were prepared by immunoSEQ multiplex PCR; TCRdb keeps only in-frame clonotypes and omits some of them. The sample has about 1 million clones, 70% to 80% seen once. Study-wide points: In several donors, approximately 5% of naive CD4 clonotypes appeared in common.

V and J are TRBV28 and TRBJ2-7; D is uncertain. This TCR derives from a man aged 18 to 30 in good health. Some clones in this sample may be carry-over from other donors' samples. Material for sequencing was memory CD4+ T cells from PBMCs. Subset given: CD45RA-negative fraction. The CDR3 coding sequence is TGTGCCACCTACCCCTTGCGGCGCTACGAGCAGTACTTC. It translates to CATYPLRRYEQYF.